This T cell receptor (beta chain) was sequenced during a study of cytomegalovirus exposure and HLA in healthy donors. Study observations and caveats: The tendency of first-cohort TCR clusters to co-occur in the 120 or so validation repertoires was the finding of a later analysis.

In the case of this clone: Its antigen remains unidentified.

Unmatched junction bases numbered 6, after V lost 3 bases and J lost 8 bases. The CDR3 sequence is 15 residues long. Germline V CDR1 and CDR2: WSHSY, SAAADI. The protocol was immunoSEQ multiplex PCR, while the TCRdb copy is restricted to in-frame clones and leaves out a portion. The sample shows about 160,000 clones, just under 90% of them seen only once. What was sequenced was PBMCs. This sequence originates from a woman aged 18-35 years in good health and CMV-seropositive. The chain combines TRBV10-2 with TRBJ2-1; TRBD2 matches at 11 bases. CDR3 sequence reads: CASSDPGLAVHEQFF. The CDR3 DNA reads as TGCGCCAGCAGTGATCCGGGACTAGCGGTACATGAGCAGTTCTTC.